The text below deals with one T cell receptor (beta chain). The source of the sample is a study of cytomegalovirus exposure and HLA in healthy donors. Deletions cut 5 bases from V and 3 bases from J, with 19 bases between. The CDR3 is made up of 16 amino acids. Germline-derived CDR1 and CDR2 are MNHEY and SMNVEV (reference sequence). Both 60 Vbeta primers and 13 Jbeta primers went into the PCR. The method was immunoSEQ multiplex PCR; TCRdb's version includes in-frame clones alone and lacks a portion of them. This table holds 40,000 or so clones, roughly three quarters found once. The source of this sequence is a young woman in good health and CMV-seropositive. The rearrangement uses TRBV27 and TRBJ1-1; D uncertain. Input material: PBMCs. The CDR3 loop reads CASSLRLEGSDTEAFF. As DNA, the CDR3 is TGTGCCAGCAGTCTGAGACTAGAGGGCTCTGACACTGAAGCTTTCTTT.